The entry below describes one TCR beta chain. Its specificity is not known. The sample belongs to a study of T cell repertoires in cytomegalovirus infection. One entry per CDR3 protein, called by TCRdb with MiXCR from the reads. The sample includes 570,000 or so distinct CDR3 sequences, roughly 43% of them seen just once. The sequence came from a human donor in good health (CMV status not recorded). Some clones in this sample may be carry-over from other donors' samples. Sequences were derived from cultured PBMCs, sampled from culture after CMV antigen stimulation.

The CDR3 loop is CASSIYVAGGRYNEQFF. The CDR3, as DNA: TGTGCCAGTAGTATATACGTAGCGGGAGGGAGGTACAATGAGCAGTTCTTC. J is TRBJ2-1 and V is TRBV19, with 11 positions matching TRBD2. Germline trimming cut 2 bases from V and 4 bases from J; bases unmatched to any gene: 7. Germline CDR1 and CDR2: LNHDA and SQIVND (reference sequence). The CDR3 length is 17 residues.